A single sample gave rise to the 24 T cell receptor beta chains below, sequenced in a study of human T cells and chemical hapten exposure. TCRdb re-called the RACE reads with MiXCR, one entry per CDR3 protein. The sample records just under 350,000 distinct CDR3 sequences, around 7% being singletons. Time point meaning: patch test 1, 2 weeks after DPC sensitization. Treatment indicated: therapeutic diphenylcyclopropenone sensitization with weekly scalp DPC. Source: whole blood, taken in connection with sensitization to the hapten diphenylcyclopropenone (DPC). The origin of the receptors is a woman aged 18-30 years with alopecia areata. Some clones in this sample may be carry-over from other donors' samples.

This chain joins TRBV14 and TRBJ1-2, with D unclear. The CDR3 sequence is 14 residues long. V was trimmed by 0 bases and J by 3 bases, leaving 8 bases between them. CDR1 is SGHDN, CDR2 FVKESK, per germline. The CDR3 loop is CASSQDHWDYGYTF. CDR3 bases: TGTGCCAGCAGCCAAGATCACTGGGACTATGGCTACACCTTC.

V is TRBV5-1 and J is TRBJ2-7; no definite D call. This CDR3 is built from 13 residues. Trimming took off 3 bases at V and 6 bases at J, with 13 bases between the two ends. Germline V lookup: CDR1 SGHRS, CDR2 YFSETQ. The CDR3 here is CASSSSARPEQYF. The CDR3 nucleotides read TGCGCCAGCAGCTCTTCCGCTAGACCCGAGCAGTACTTC.

This clonotype has a handful of counts. The genes are TRBV20-1 and TRBJ2-1; 8 bases match TRBD2. J gave up 10 bases and V 3 bases, and 5 bases lay outside the gene matches. The CDR3 spans 12 residues. CDR1 and CDR2 (germline): DFQATT, SNEGSKA (reference sequence). The CDR3 reads CSASRLAFEQFF. The DNA for the CDR3 is TGCAGTGCTAGCAGACTAGCGTTCGAGCAGTTCTTC.

This clonotype was counted many times. The genes are TRBV7-2 and TRBJ2-1; no definite D call. V lost 0 bases and J 3 bases, leaving 15 bases between the germline ends. Germline V gene data show CDR1 as SGHTA and CDR2 as FQGNSA. This CDR3 is built from 17 residues. The CDR3, as DNA: TGTGCCAGCAGCTTAGCGACGCGGCGCGCCGTCTACAATGAGCAGTTCTTC. As protein: CASSLATRRAVYNEQFF. The full variable domain, its missing parts supplied by reference TRBV7-2 and TRBJ2-1, is GAGVSQSPSNKVTEKGKDVELRCDPISGHTALYWYRQSLGQGLEFLIYFQGNSAPDKSGLPSDRFSAERTGGSVSTLTIQRTQQEDSAVYLCASSLATRRAVYNEQFFGPGTRLTVL.

The chain combines TRBV7-9 with TRBJ1-1; tentatively, D is TRBD1 (6 bases). CDR3 length: 14 amino acids. The germline V and J ends were trimmed by 4 bases and 5 bases, with 14 bases remaining between them. Germline assignment: CDR1 SEHNR and CDR2 FQNEAQ (reference sequence). The CDR3 is CASSSSGAGTEAFF. CDR3 coding DNA: TGTGCCAGCAGCTCATCAGGGGCTGGAACTGAAGCTTTCTTT. The whole variable domain, remainder taken from reference TRBV7-9 and TRBJ1-1, is DTGVSQNPRHKITKRGQNVTFRCDPISEHNRLYWYRQTLGQGPEFLTYFQNEAQLEKSRLLSDRFSAERPKGSFSTLEIQRTEQGDSAMYLCASSSSGAGTEAFFGQGTRLTVV.

The table lists this clonotype with many counts. This chain joins TRBV7-6 and TRBJ1-3; D uncertain. Per germline, CDR1 SGHVS and CDR2 FNYEAQ. This CDR3 is 15 amino acids long. V was cut by 0 bases and J by 2 bases, with 8 bases left in between. The CDR3 DNA is TGTGCCAGCAGCTTAGCGGCTGTTCCTGGAAACACCATATATTTT. It codes for CASSLAAVPGNTIYF.

The chain is built from TRBV6-6 and TRBJ2-3; TRBD2 agrees at 8 bases. CDR3 length equals 14 residues. Per the germline V gene, CDR1 is MNHNY and CDR2 is SVGAGI (reference sequence). V was pared by 4 bases and J by 1 base, with 1 base of the junction left unmatched. DNA for the CDR3: TGTGCCAGCAGTTGGCGGGGGGGCACAGATACGCAGTATTTT. It specifies CASSWRGGTDTQYF.

This clonotype appeared a few times. V and J are TRBV6-2 or TRBV6-3 and TRBJ1-5; 8 bases are shared with TRBD1. This CDR3 is 14 amino acids long. Germline V CDR1 and CDR2: MNHEY, SVGEGT. V lost 4 bases to trimming and J lost 4 bases; unmatched junction nucleotides: 3. The CDR3 loop reads CASSWGQENQPQHF. Here the CDR3 DNA reads TGTGCCAGCAGTTGGGGACAGGAAAATCAGCCCCAGCATTTT.

This clonotype has a count of ten or more. The V and J genes are TRBV7-9 and TRBJ1-2; no firm D call. Germline CDR1 is SEHNR and CDR2 is FQNEAQ (reference sequence). The CDR3 length is 11 residues. V was trimmed by 3 bases and J by 5 bases, leaving 4 bases between them. CDR3 residues: CASSLDYGYTF. Here the CDR3 DNA reads TGTGCCAGCAGCTTGGATTATGGCTACACCTTC.

The V and J genes are TRBV11-2 and TRBJ2-7; possibly TRBD1 or TRBD2 for D (5 bases each). V lost 1 base, J lost 4 bases, and 8 bases lay in between. This CDR3 has 13 amino acids. CDR1 and CDR2 from the germline V gene are SGHAT and FQNNGV. The CDR3 region has the DNA TGTGCCAGCAGCTTAGTATGGGGGTACGAGCAGTACTTC. Its protein is CASSLVWGYEQYF.

V is TRBV5-1 and J is TRBJ1-2; D is unresolved. The germline V and J ends were trimmed by 3 bases and 3 bases, with 12 bases remaining between them. The CDR3 has 14 amino acids. Germline V gives CDR1 SGHRS, CDR2 YFSETQ. This CDR3 is CASSSGRVDYGYTF. CDR3 DNA: TGCGCCAGCAGCTCTGGACGGGTAGACTATGGCTACACCTTC.

This clonotype was counted ten times or more. CDR3 in DNA: TGTGCCAGCAGCCGGGACAGCTACTACGAGCAGTACTTC. Its protein product is CASSRDSYYEQYF. The chain recombines TRBV12-3 or TRBV12-4 with TRBJ2-7, with 7 nucleotides matching TRBD1. The CDR3 loop spans 13 amino acids. V gave up 6 bases and J gave up 3 bases; unmatched junction bases: 5.

This sequence joins TRBV20-1 and TRBJ1-4; 7 nucleotides line up with TRBD1. Trimming took 3 bases from V and 4 from J; bases not matched to a gene: 5. CDR1 DFQATT and CDR2 SNEGSKA come from the germline V gene (reference sequence). The CDR3 runs 14 residues. DNA for the CDR3: TGCAGTGCTAGCCAGGGGGGTGGTAATGAAAAACTGTTTTTT. This sequence encodes CSASQGGGNEKLFF.

DNA of the CDR3: TGTGCCAGCAGCTACCACCCGACAGGCAACGAGCAGTACTTC. It is translated as CASSYHPTGNEQYF. The chain has TRBV28 and TRBJ2-7; D is possibly TRBD1 (6 bases). Germline loops: CDR1 MDHEN, CDR2 SYDVKM. This CDR3 has 14 residues. Deletions cut 6 bases from V and 5 bases from J, with 17 bases between.

This clonotype was recorded a few times. The chain combines TRBV24-1 with TRBJ1-5; D call uncertain. The germline gives CDR1 KGHDR, CDR2 SFDVKD. V lost 3 bases, J lost 7 bases, and 12 bases lay in between. CDR3 length: 14 amino acids. The DNA of the CDR3 is TGTGCCACCAGTGATGGGCTGGAGGACCAGCCCCAGCATTTT. This codes for CATSDGLEDQPQHF.

CDR3 residues: CASGPSDAWETQYF. The CDR3 region has the DNA TGCGCCAGCGGGCCTAGCGACGCCTGGGAGACCCAGTACTTC. This chain joins TRBV5-1 and TRBJ2-5, with TRBD2 as a possible D gene (6 bases). V gave up 7 bases and J gave up 5 bases, with 18 bases separating them. Germline-derived CDR1 and CDR2 are SGHRS and YFSETQ. The CDR3 is 14 amino acids.

This clonotype showed up just a few times. V is TRBV4-3 and J is TRBJ2-2; D is unresolved. Trimming took 0 bases from V and 0 from J, leaving 17 bases between them. The length of the CDR3 is 19 residues. Germline CDR1 and CDR2: LGHNA and YSLEER. The CDR3 nucleotides read TGCGCCAGCAGCCAAGATTGGGGTGGGGAAGGGCCGAACACCGGGGAGCTGTTTTTT. Its protein is CASSQDWGGEGPNTGELFF.

There are a few counts of this clonotype. The J gene is TRBJ1-4, the V gene TRBV27; 10 bases align to TRBD1. The CDR3 loop spans 17 amino acids. With 2 bases clipped from V and 7 bases from J, the junction kept 10 bases outside the gene matches. In germline, CDR1 is MNHEY, CDR2 SMNVEV (reference sequence). CDR3 in amino acids: CASSLGDRGPKGEKLFF. CDR3 nucleotides: TGTGCCAGCAGTTTAGGTGACAGGGGGCCGAAAGGTGAAAAACTGTTTTTT.

This clonotype was seen at least ten times. The gene calls are TRBV4-2 and TRBJ1-1; D not certain. V was shortened by 1 base and J by 1 base, with 10 bases between the two germline ends. The CDR3 has 15 amino acids. Looked up from germline, CDR1 is LGHNA and CDR2 is YNFKEQ. CDR3 nucleotide sequence: TGTGCCAGCAGCCAAGGTACCGATAAGAACACTGAAGCTTTCTTT. As protein: CASSQGTDKNTEAFF.

A few counts support this clonotype. V usage is TRBV6-5 and J usage is TRBJ2-1; 7 positions match TRBD2. Losses at the gene ends were 0 bases for V and 3 bases for J; bases not matched to a gene: 8. The CDR3 is 17 residues long. Germline V gives CDR1 MNHEY, CDR2 SVGAGI. The CDR3 DNA reads as TGTGCCAGCAGTTACTCGGGAGCAGCGGGGCTCTACAATGAGCAGTTCTTC. It translates to CASSYSGAAGLYNEQFF.

There are a few counts of this clonotype. The chain couples TRBV11-3 to TRBJ2-7, with unresolved D. Per germline, CDR1 SGHNT and CDR2 YENEEA. The CDR3 is made up of 15 amino acids. V was clipped by 1 base and J by 2 bases, with 12 bases between them. The CDR3 nucleotides are TGTGCCAGCAGCTTAGTTTACTACCTCCCCTACGAGCAGTACTTC. It specifies CASSLVYYLPYEQYF.

Points on this clonotype: A read error may be the cause here, since a much bigger clone is one base away. The chain uses TRBV27 and TRBJ2-4; the match to TRBD1 covers 7 bases. CDR3 size: 14 residues. The junction had 8 bases not matched to a gene; V was cut back by 4 bases and J by 8 bases. Germline V gene lookup returns CDR1 MNHEY and CDR2 SMNVEV (reference sequence). CDR3 DNA sequence: TGTGCCAGCAGTTCCCTCGACAGGGACGACATTCAGTACTTC. Its protein is CASSSLDRDDIQYF.

The V gene is TRBV6-5, the J gene TRBJ1-1; D might be TRBD1 (6 bases). Germline CDR1 MNHEY, CDR2 SVGAGI. Trimming took 3 bases from V and 3 from J, leaving 14 bases between them. The CDR3 consists of 15 residues. Written as DNA, the CDR3 is TGTGCCAGCAGTTATTCCGGGGGCGCGGACACTGAAGCTTTCTTT. As protein: CASSYSGGADTEAFF.

V and J are TRBV5-1 and TRBJ2-2; D not resolved. In germline, CDR1 is SGHRS, CDR2 YFSETQ. V lost 1 base and J 11 bases, leaving 9 bases between the germline ends. The CDR3 covers 12 residues. The CDR3 DNA sequence: TGCGCCAGCAGCTTGACAGACCTAGAGCTGTTTTTT. Translation gives CASSLTDLELFF.